A single sample gave rise to the 2 T cell receptor beta chains below, sequenced in a study of T cells after yellow fever vaccination. MiXCR, applied by TCRdb to the 5' RACE reads, yields one record per CDR3 protein. The sample yields roughly 340,000 distinct CDR3 sequences, roughly 8.7% seen once. Sample: PBMCs, taken on the day of the first yellow fever vaccination. Source of these receptors: a young man who received the YFV17D yellow fever vaccine.

The rearrangement links TRBV4-1 to TRBJ2-3, with D tentatively TRBD2 (5 bases). The CDR3 is 13 amino acids. The V gene lost 5 bases and the J gene lost 6 bases, with 12 bases spanning the gap. In germline, CDR1 is MGHRA, CDR2 YSYEKL. The CDR3 loop reads CASSGLVRDTQYF. In nucleotides, the CDR3 is TGCGCCAGCAGCGGACTGGTTCGGGATACGCAGTATTTT.

The chain uses TRBV10-3 and TRBJ1-6, with unresolved D. The V end lost 7 bases, the J end lost 7 bases, and 11 bases lay between the germline ends. The CDR3 length is 13 residues. From germline, CDR1 is ENHRY and CDR2 SYGVKD. CDR3 in amino acids: CAIKKGLNSPLHF. The CDR3 region has the DNA TGTGCCATCAAAAAGGGCCTGAATTCACCCCTCCACTTT.